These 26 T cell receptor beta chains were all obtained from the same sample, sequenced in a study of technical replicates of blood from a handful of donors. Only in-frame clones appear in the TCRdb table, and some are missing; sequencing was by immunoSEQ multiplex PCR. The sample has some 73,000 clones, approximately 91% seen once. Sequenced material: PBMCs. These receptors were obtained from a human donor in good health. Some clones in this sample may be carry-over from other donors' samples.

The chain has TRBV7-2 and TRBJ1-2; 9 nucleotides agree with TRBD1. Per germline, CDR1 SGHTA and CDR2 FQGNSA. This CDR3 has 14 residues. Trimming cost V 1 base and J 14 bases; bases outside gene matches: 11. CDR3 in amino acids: CASSLEVGQGVCTF. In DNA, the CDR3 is TGTGCCAGCAGCTTAGAGGTGGGACAGGGCGTTTGTACCTTC.

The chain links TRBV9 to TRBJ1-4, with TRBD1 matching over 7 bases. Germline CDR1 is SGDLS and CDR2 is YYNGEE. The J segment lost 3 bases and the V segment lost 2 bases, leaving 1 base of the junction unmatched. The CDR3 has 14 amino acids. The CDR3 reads CASSVGTANEKLFF. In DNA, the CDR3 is TGTGCCAGCAGCGTCGGGACAGCTAATGAAAAACTGTTTTTT.

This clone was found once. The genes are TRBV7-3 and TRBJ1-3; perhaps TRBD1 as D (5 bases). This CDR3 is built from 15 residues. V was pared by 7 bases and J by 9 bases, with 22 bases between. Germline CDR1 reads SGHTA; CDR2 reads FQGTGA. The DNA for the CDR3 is TGTGCCAGCACCACAGAAGGACATTCAACCCCCACCATATATTTT. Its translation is CASTTEGHSTPTIYF.

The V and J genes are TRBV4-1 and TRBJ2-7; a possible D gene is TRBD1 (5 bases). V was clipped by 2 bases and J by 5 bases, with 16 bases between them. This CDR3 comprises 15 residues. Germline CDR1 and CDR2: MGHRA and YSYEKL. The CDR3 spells CASSQNYRPHHEQYF. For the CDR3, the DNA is TGCGCCAGCAGCCAAAATTACAGGCCCCACCACGAGCAGTACTTC.

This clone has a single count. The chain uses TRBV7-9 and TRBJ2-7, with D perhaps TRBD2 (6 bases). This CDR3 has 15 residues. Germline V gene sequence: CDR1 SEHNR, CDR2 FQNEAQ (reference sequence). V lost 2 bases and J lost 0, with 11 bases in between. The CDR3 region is CASSLFVGSSYEQYF. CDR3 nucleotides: TGTGCCAGCAGCTTATTCGTCGGGAGCTCCTACGAGCAGTACTTC.

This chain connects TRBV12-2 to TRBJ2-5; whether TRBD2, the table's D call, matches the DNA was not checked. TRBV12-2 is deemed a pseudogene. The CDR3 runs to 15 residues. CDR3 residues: CASRRTGVFQETRYF. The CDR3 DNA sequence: TGTGCAAGTCGTCGGACGGGGGTCTTTCAAGAGACCCGGTACTTC.

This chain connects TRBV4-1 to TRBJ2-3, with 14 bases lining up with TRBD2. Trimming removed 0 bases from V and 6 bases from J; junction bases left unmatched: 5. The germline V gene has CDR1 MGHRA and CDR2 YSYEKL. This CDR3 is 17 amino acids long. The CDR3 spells CASSQEGLAGAGDTQYF. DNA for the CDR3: TGCGCCAGCAGCCAAGAGGGACTAGCGGGGGCTGGGGATACGCAGTATTTT.

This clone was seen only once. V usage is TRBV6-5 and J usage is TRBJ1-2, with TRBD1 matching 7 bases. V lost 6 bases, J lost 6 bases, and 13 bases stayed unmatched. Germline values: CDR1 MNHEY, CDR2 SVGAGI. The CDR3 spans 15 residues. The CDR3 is CASSPITGVGNGYTF. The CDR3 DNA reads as TGTGCCAGCAGCCCTATCACAGGGGTTGGTAATGGCTACACCTTC.

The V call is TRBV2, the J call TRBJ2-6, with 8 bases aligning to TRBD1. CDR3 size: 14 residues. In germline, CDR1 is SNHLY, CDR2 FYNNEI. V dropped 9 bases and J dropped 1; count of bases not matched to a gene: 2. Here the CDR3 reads CASQGASGANVLTF. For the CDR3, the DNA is TGTGCCAGTCAGGGGGCTTCTGGGGCCAACGTCCTGACTTTC.

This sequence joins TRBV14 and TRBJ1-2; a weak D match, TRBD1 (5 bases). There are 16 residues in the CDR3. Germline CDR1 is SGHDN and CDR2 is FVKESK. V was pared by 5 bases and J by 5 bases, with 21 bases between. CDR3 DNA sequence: TGTGCCAGCAGCTCCGGGGAGGGGCCCAAGGAATATGGCTACACCTTC. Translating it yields CASSSGEGPKEYGYTF.

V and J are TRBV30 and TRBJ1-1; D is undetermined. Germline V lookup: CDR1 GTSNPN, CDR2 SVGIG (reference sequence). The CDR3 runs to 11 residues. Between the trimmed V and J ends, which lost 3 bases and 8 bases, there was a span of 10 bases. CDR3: CAWRRAAEAFF. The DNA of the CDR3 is TGTGCCTGGAGGCGGGCAGCCGAAGCTTTCTTT.

The CDR3 nucleotides read TGTGCCAGCAGCCAAACCTCGACTAGTAATATTCAGTACTTC. This codes for CASSQTSTSNIQYF. The chain joins TRBV7-9 to TRBJ2-4, with D maybe TRBD2 (6 bases). Trimming removed 5 bases at V and 10 bases at J, with 18 bases between. CDR3 length: 14 amino acids. The germline V gene encodes CDR1 SEHNR and CDR2 FQNEAQ (reference sequence).

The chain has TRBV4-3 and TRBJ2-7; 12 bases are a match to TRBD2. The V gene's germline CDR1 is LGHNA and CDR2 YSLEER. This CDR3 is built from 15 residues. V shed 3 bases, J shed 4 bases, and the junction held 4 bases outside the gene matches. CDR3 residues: CASSQRLAGVYEQYF. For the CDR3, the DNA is TGCGCCAGCAGCCAGAGACTAGCGGGGGTGTACGAGCAGTACTTC.

The CDR3 DNA follows: TGTGCCAGCTCACCGGGGACAGGGTTTGGGAATGAGCAGTTCTTC. It yields the protein CASSPGTGFGNEQFF. The chain uses TRBV18 and TRBJ2-1; the match to TRBD1 covers 9 bases. This CDR3 has 15 residues. With 3 bases clipped from V and 7 bases from J, the junction kept 7 bases outside the gene matches. Germline lookup yields CDR1 KGHSH and CDR2 LQKENI. The full variable domain, completed using reference TRBV18 and TRBJ2-1, is NAGVMQNPRHLVRRRGQEARLRCSPMKGHSHVYWYRQLPEEGLKFMVYLQKENIIDESGMPKERFSAEFPKEGPSILRIQQVVRGDSAAYFCASSPGTGFGNEQFFGPGTRLTVL.

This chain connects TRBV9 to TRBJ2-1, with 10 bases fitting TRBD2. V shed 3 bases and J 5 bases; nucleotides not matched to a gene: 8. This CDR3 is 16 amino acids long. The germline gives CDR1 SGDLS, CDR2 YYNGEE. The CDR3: CASSASGRAVNNEQFF. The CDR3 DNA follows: TGTGCCAGCAGCGCAAGCGGGAGGGCCGTAAACAATGAGCAGTTCTTC.

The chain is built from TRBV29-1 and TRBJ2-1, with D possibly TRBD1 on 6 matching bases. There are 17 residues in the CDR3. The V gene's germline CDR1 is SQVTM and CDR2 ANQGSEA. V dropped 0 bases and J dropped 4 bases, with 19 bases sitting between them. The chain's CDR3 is CSVEDLGGQQIYNEQFF. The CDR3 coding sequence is TGCAGCGTTGAAGATCTTGGAGGACAGCAAATTTACAATGAGCAGTTCTTC.

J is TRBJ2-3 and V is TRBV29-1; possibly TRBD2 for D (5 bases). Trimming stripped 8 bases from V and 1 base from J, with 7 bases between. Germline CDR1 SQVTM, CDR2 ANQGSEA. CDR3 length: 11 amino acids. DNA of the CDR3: TGCAGCCTAGCAGGCACAGATACGCAGTATTTT. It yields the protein CSLAGTDTQYF.

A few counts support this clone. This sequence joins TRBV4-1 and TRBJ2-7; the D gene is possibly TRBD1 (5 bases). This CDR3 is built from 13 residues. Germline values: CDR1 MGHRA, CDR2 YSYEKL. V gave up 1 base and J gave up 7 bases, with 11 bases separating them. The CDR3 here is CASSQVTTVEQYF. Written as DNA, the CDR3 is TGCGCCAGCAGCCAAGTCACGACAGTGGAGCAGTACTTC.

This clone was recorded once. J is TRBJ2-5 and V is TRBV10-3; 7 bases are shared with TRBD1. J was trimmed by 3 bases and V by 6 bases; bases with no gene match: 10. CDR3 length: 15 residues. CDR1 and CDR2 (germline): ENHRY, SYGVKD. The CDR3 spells CAISSTGAYEETQYF. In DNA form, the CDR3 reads TGTGCCATCAGCTCTACAGGGGCGTACGAAGAGACCCAGTACTTC.

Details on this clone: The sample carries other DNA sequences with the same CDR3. The CDR3 DNA reads as TGTGCCAGCAGCTTCGGTCGAGGCGATACGCAGTATTTT. It yields the protein CASSFGRGDTQYF. This chain links TRBV7-2 with TRBJ2-3, with D unresolved. V lost 3 bases to trimming and J lost 6 bases, with 10 bases between them. Germline loops: CDR1 SGHTA, CDR2 FQGNSA. This CDR3 contains 13 residues.

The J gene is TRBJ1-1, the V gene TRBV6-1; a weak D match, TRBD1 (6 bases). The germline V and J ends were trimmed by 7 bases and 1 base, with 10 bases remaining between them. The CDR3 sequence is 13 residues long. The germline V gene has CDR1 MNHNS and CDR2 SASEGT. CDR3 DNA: TGTGCCAGCAAAGGACAGACGAACACTGAAGCTTTCTTT. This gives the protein CASKGQTNTEAFF.

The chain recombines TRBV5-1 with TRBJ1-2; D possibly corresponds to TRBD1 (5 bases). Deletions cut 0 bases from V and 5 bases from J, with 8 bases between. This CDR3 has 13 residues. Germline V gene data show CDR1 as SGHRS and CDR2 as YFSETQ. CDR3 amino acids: CASSLGRVYGYTF. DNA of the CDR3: TGCGCCAGCAGCTTGGGCAGGGTTTATGGCTACACCTTC. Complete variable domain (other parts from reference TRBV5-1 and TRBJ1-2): KAGVTQTPRYLIKTRGQQVTLSCSPISGHRSVSWYQQTPGQGLQFLFEYFSETQRNKGNFPGRFSGRQFSNSRSEMNVSTLELGDSALYLCASSLGRVYGYTFGSGTRLTVV.

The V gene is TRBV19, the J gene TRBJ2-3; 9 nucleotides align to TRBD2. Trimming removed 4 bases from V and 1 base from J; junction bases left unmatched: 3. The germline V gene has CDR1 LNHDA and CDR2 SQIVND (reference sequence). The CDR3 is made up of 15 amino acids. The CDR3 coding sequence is TGTGCCAGTAGTACCCGGACTAGCGGCACAGATACGCAGTATTTT. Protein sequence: CASSTRTSGTDTQYF.

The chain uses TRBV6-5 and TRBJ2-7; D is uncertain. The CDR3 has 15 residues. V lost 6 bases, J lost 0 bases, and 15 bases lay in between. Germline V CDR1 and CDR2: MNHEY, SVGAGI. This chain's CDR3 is CASRPYALSSYEQYF. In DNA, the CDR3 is TGTGCCAGCAGGCCTTACGCCTTGAGCTCCTACGAGCAGTACTTC.

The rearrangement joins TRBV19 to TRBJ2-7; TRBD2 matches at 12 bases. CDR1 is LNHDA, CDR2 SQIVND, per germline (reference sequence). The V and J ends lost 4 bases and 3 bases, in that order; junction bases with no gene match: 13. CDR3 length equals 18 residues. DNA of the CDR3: TGTGCCAGTAGTACGGGACAGGGGTGGACTAGCGGGAACTACGAGCAGTACTTC. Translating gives CASSTGQGWTSGNYEQYF.

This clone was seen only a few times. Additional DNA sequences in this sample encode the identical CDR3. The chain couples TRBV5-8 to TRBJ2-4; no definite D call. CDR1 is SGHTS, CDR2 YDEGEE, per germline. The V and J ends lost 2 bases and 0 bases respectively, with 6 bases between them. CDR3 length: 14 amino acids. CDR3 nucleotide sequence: TGTGCCAGCAGCTTTGGCGGAGCCAAAAACATTCAGTACTTC. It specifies CASSFGGAKNIQYF.